What follows is one T cell receptor (beta chain) and its context. Its antigen is unidentified. This entry comes from a study of T cell responses to AZD1222 COVID-19 vaccine. Broader study findings: The sample set comprised mostly white British donors with more females, and clonal diversity was possibly underestimated. Among AZD1222 vaccinees, only six or seven were seropositive at baseline.

Repertoires were generated with immunoSEQ multiplex PCR, while TCRdb's copy carries only in-frame clones and drops some. The sample lists over 110,000 clones; roughly 91% were seen once. Trimming left V 6 bases short and J 3 bases short, with 17 bases between. In germline, CDR1 is LNHDA, CDR2 SQIVND (reference sequence). The CDR3 has 15 residues. This receptor was obtained from an adult in good health. The V gene is TRBV19, the J gene TRBJ1-2; a possible D gene is TRBD1 (5 bases). Here the sequenced sample was peripheral blood, taken on day 0 of AZD1222 vaccination. Written as DNA, the CDR3 is TGTGCCAGTAGATGGGGACCGGGGTCCTACTATGGCTACACCTTC. The encoded protein is CASRWGPGSYYGYTF.